This T cell receptor (beta chain) was obtained from a study of OX40 agonist ivuxolimab in advanced cancers. Study context: The patients got ivuxolimab, which is an agonistic anti-OX40 (CD134) antibody. Dose-escalation patients suffered from hepatocellular carcinoma, melanoma, renal cell or head and neck cancer. People who had prior anti-PD-1, anti-PD-L1 or anti-CTLA-4 therapy could take part, and around 40% had some.

The protocol was immunoSEQ multiplex PCR, while the TCRdb copy is restricted to in-frame clones and leaves out a portion. The sample includes about 55,000 clones, about nine tenths of them seen just once. Study-wide results and limits: Fewer expanded clones were found on average in CD4+ than in CD8+ T cells.

The germline gives CDR1 MNHEY, CDR2 SVGAGI. The CDR3 sequence is 15 residues long. Trimming took 4 bases from V and 2 from J, leaving 12 bases between them. This clone showed up just once. The antigen is undetermined. Sequencing was performed on CD4+ or CD8+ T cells sorted from blood, taken in a trial of the OX40 agonist ivuxolimab. This sequence was found in an adult with an advanced solid tumor such as melanoma, head and neck, liver or kidney cancer. V gene TRBV6-5 combines with J gene TRBJ1-3, with a weak D call TRBD1 (5 bases). The CDR3: CASSSPGKTGNTIYF. CDR3 DNA: TGTGCCAGCAGTTCCCCAGGGAAGACTGGAAACACCATATATTTT.